Below are 16 T cell receptor beta chains sequenced from a single sample in a study of CD8+CD57+ T cells in acquired aplastic anemia. Genomic DNA templated the TCR beta VDJ and CDR3 profiling. TCRdb re-derived calls from the reads in MiXCR, one entry per CDR3 protein. Altogether roughly 86,000 distinct CDR3 sequences are present, 40% to 55% being singletons, with the ten largest covering approximately 61%. The sample was sorted CD4+, CD8+, or CD8+CD57+ T cells (not recorded which) from PBMCs. The receptor source for this set is a human donor in good health, serving as a control.

This sequence joins TRBV4-2 and TRBJ1-6; D gene unclear. Germline V lookup: CDR1 LGHNA, CDR2 YNFKEQ. V was cut by 0 bases and J by 9 bases, with 12 bases left in between. This CDR3 has 15 residues. The CDR3 bases are TGTGCCAGCAGCCAAGAGGTGTCCCTGAGTTCACCCCTCCACTTT. Protein product: CASSQEVSLSSPLHF.

Written as DNA, the CDR3 is TGTGCCAGCAGCTTGGGGGGATTGGTCGAGCAGTACTTC. It translates to CASSLGGLVEQYF. The J gene is TRBJ2-7, the V gene TRBV5-6; D uncertain. Looked up from germline, CDR1 is SGHDT and CDR2 is YYEEEE. CDR3 length: 13 amino acids. Trimming shortened V by 0 bases and J by 6 bases, and 10 bases separated the two germline ends.

Concerning this clonotype: A much larger clonotype is one base distant, so this may be a read error. The missing conserved phenylalanine or tryptophan at the end of this CDR3 makes a read error likely. The chain joins TRBV20-1 to TRBJ2-2; D gene uncertain. This CDR3 has 11 residues. The V gene's germline CDR1 is DFQATT and CDR2 SNEGSKA (reference sequence). Between the trimmed V and J ends, which lost 1 base and 6 bases, there was a span of 3 bases. The CDR3 DNA is TGCAGTGCTAGAGTGGCCGGGGAGCTGTTTTTA. This sequence encodes CSARVAGELFL.

The table lists this clonotype with a count of one. This rearrangement joins TRBV6-2 or TRBV6-3 to TRBJ1-1, with D possibly being TRBD1 (5 bases). The V gene lost 6 bases and the J gene lost 8 bases, with 16 bases spanning the gap. Germline CDR1 MNHEY, CDR2 SVGEGT. The CDR3 totals 13 residues. The CDR3 here is CASRRGTGGEAFF. The CDR3 coding sequence is TGTGCCAGCAGACGCGGGACCGGTGGAGAAGCTTTCTTT.

Only a few counts were recorded for this clonotype. The gene calls are TRBV20-1 and TRBJ1-6; 8 bases are shared with TRBD1. With V trimmed by 6 bases and J by 7 bases, 11 bases remained unmatched. The V gene's germline CDR1 is DFQATT and CDR2 SNEGSKA (reference sequence). The length of the CDR3 is 15 residues. The chain's CDR3 is CSAPGGRQGNSPLHF. The DNA of the CDR3 is TGCAGTGCCCCCGGGGGGAGACAGGGGAATTCACCCCTCCACTTT.

This clonotype came up a few times. The gene calls are TRBV27 and TRBJ2-1; tentatively, D is TRBD1 (5 bases). The CDR3 spans 13 residues. The germline V gene has CDR1 MNHEY and CDR2 SMNVEV (reference sequence). Trimming took off 2 bases at V and 6 bases at J, with 8 bases between the two ends. CDR3 residues: CASSLQGRNEQFF. The CDR3 region has the DNA TGTGCCAGCAGTTTACAGGGCCGCAATGAGCAGTTCTTC.

A few counts support this clonotype. The chain links TRBV29-1 to TRBJ2-7; 11 bases fit TRBD1. The ends lost 7 bases at V and 4 bases at J; junction bases unmatched: 3. The CDR3 loop spans 12 amino acids. CDR1 is SQVTM, CDR2 ANQGSEA, per germline. CDR3 nucleotides: TGCAGCGCCGGGACAGGGGGGTACGAGCAGTACTTC. This translates into CSAGTGGYEQYF.

The chain joins TRBV15 to TRBJ2-7; 9 nucleotides agree with TRBD2. CDR3 size: 14 residues. Trimming took 8 bases from V and 3 from J; bases not matched to a gene: 8. From germline, CDR1 is LNHNV and CDR2 YYDKDF (reference sequence). CDR3 sequence (DNA): TGTGCCACCTCTCCGACTAGCGGATACTACGAGCAGTACTTC. It translates to CATSPTSGYYEQYF. Full variable domain (remainder filled in from reference TRBV15 and TRBJ2-7): DAMVIQNPRYQVTQFGKPVTLSCSQTLNHNVMYWYQQKSSQAPKLLFHYYDKDFNNEADTPDNFQSRRPNTSFCFLDIRSPGLGDTAMYLCATSPTSGYYEQYFGPGTRLTVT.

This clonotype was seen many times. This sequence joins TRBV6-1 and TRBJ2-7, with 7 bases matching TRBD1. The germline V gene encodes CDR1 MNHNS and CDR2 SASEGT. The CDR3 length is 12 residues. J was trimmed by 5 bases and V by 6 bases; bases with no gene match: 4. The CDR3 loop is CASSLGGNEQYF. CDR3 nucleotide sequence: TGTGCCAGCAGCCTAGGGGGCAACGAGCAGTACTTC.

This sequence joins TRBV27 and TRBJ2-2; 11 nucleotides agree with TRBD2. Germline CDR1 and CDR2: MNHEY and SMNVEV (reference sequence). J gave up 3 bases and V 6 bases, and 0 bases lay outside the gene matches. The CDR3 spans 14 residues. CDR3 bases: TGTGCCAGCAGACTAGCGGGAGACACCGGGGAGCTGTTTTTT. Translated, it gives CASRLAGDTGELFF.

This clonotype was recorded a few times. V gene TRBV3-1 combines with J gene TRBJ2-2; 10 nucleotides agree with TRBD1. The J segment lost 3 bases and the V segment lost 2 bases, leaving 9 bases of the junction unmatched. CDR1 LGHDT and CDR2 YNNKEL come from the germline V gene (reference sequence). The CDR3 runs 18 residues. The DNA for the CDR3 is TGTGCCAGCAGCCAACGGGTCGACAGGGGGCAGGACACCGGGGAGCTGTTTTTT. As protein: CASSQRVDRGQDTGELFF.

With regard to this clonotype: This clone may be a read error of a much larger clone one base away. The V and J genes are TRBV15 and TRBJ2-2; possible D gene TRBD2, 6 bases. Trimming removed 1 base from V and 6 bases from J, with 15 bases in between. This CDR3 is built from 16 residues. Germline-derived CDR1 and CDR2 are LNHNV and YYDKDF (reference sequence). The CDR3 nucleotides read TGTGCCACCAGCAGAGGGACTACCGAAAACGCCGGGGAGCTGTTTTTT. Protein: CATSRGTTENAGELFF.

The gene calls are TRBV19 and TRBJ1-5; no clear D gene. CDR3 length: 14 residues. Trimming pared 4 bases from V and 5 bases from J, leaving 12 bases between. Looked up from germline, CDR1 is LNHDA and CDR2 is SQIVND (reference sequence). CDR3 sequence: CASSSRRWDQPQHF. The DNA of the CDR3 is TGTGCCAGTAGTAGCAGGCGGTGGGATCAGCCCCAGCATTTT.

As DNA, the CDR3 is TGTGCCAGCAGTGGGACAGGGTGGGATGAGCAGTTCTTC. Its protein is CASSGTGWDEQFF. The V gene is TRBV12-3 or TRBV12-4, the J gene TRBJ2-1; 9 positions match TRBD1. The CDR3 extends over 13 amino acids. The J segment lost 8 bases and the V segment lost 5 bases, leaving 4 bases of the junction unmatched.

The gene calls are TRBV10-3 and TRBJ1-5; TRBD1 matches 7 bases. The V segment lost 8 bases and the J segment 0 bases; nucleotides outside the gene matches: 1. Germline values: CDR1 ENHRY, CDR2 SYGVKD. CDR3 length equals 13 residues. The CDR3 spells CAIGQDSNQPQHF. CDR3 DNA: TGTGCCATCGGACAGGATAGCAATCAGCCCCAGCATTTT.

This clonotype was seen more than once but under ten times. V and J are TRBV27 and TRBJ2-5, with TRBD2 matching 7 bases. With V trimmed by 0 bases and J by 5 bases, 3 bases remained unmatched. CDR3 length: 14 amino acids. Germline V gene lookup returns CDR1 MNHEY and CDR2 SMNVEV (reference sequence). CDR3 in DNA: TGTGCCAGCAGTTTATCCTCACTAGCGGAGACCCAGTACTTC. This gives the protein CASSLSSLAETQYF.